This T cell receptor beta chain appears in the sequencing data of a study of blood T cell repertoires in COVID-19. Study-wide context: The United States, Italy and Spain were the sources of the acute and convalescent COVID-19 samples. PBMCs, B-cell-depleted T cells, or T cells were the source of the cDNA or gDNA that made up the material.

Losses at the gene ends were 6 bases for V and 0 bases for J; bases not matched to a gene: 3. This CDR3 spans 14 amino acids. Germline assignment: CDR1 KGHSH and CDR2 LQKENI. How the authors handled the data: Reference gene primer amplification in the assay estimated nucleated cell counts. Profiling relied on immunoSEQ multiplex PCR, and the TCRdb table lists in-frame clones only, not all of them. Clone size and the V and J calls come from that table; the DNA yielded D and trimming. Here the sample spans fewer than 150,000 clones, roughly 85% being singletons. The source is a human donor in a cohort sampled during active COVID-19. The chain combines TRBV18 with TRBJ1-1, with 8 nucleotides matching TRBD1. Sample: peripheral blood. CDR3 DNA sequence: TGTGCCAGCTCCCCGGACAGGGTGAACACTGAAGCTTTCTTT. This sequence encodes CASSPDRVNTEAFF.